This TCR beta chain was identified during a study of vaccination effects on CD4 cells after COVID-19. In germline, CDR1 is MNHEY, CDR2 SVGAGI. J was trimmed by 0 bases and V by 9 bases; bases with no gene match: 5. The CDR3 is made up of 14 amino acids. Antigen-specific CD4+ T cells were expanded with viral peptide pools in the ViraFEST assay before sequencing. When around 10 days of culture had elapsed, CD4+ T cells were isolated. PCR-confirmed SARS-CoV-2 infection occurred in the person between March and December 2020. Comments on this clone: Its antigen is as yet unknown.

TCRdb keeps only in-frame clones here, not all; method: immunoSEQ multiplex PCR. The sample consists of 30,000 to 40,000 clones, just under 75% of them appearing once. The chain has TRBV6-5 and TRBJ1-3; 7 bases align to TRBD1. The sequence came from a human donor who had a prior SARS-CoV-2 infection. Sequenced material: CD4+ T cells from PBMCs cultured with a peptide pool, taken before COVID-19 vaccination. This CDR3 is CASKTGNSGNTIYF. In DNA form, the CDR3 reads TGTGCCAGTAAGACAGGGAACTCTGGAAACACCATATATTTT.